This T cell receptor beta chain comes out of a study of cytomegalovirus exposure and HLA in healthy donors (dated by TCRdb to the late 2010s). About the investigation overall: In an earlier analysis of some 610 of the donors, roughly 300 Gb of sequence data and 90 million to 130 million unique TCR beta sequences from 180 million or so T cells were reported. An early release covering roughly 600 HLA-typed donors comprised roughly 300 gigabases of sequencing data and 65 million to 100 million unique TCR sequences. Among the roughly 400 genotyped donors, roughly 80% belonged to the genetic ancestry cluster associated with self-reported Caucasian donors. The study aimed to test whether signatures of past pathogen exposure could be identified by cataloging public T cell receptors. The T cell repertoires of some 670 subjects were profiled by immunosequencing and related to cytomegalovirus serostatus. Besides the first cohort of approximately 670 subjects, a separate validation cohort made up of 120 different subjects was used. The study combined high-throughput TCR immunosequencing, statistical association of individual TCRs with disease status, and machine learning to predict cytomegalovirus infection status. A later analysis re-analyzed previously published TCR beta repertoires from 650 to 800 donors and added high-resolution HLA genotyping to study TCR occurrence patterns. Rather than using new phenotypic data, the later analysis identified candidate immune exposures from TCR beta sequences and from how often those sequences occurred across donors. An earlier analysis of approximately 500 of the donors applied high-throughput TCR beta sequencing to assess whether each TCR beta V gene segment acted as functional or pseudogenic. Alongside the repertoire data, information on donor age, sex, ethnicity and CMV serostatus was compiled. Genome-wide SNP genotypes for about 65% of the roughly 670 donors were used in a later genetic analysis, which treated that subset as a discovery cohort. Every discovery cohort repertoire had been produced on one sequencing platform. Class I and class II HLA loci were covered by the typing at four-digit resolution. The number of typed donors differed by locus: roughly 629-630 for A, B, C, DRB1 and DQB1; approximately 530 for DQA1; over 600 for DPA1; and 400 to 480 for DPB1. Four or five DR-DQ haplotypes were handled as single units for association and clustering, since linkage in the cohort was strong. Across under 500 genotyped donors of the cohort, an average of roughly 200,000 unique TCR beta nucleotide sequences per donor were sequenced, and about a sixth of those sequences were non-productive. On the study overall, not on this receptor specifically: In a later analysis, most CMV-associated TCR beta chains were found to appear HLA-restricted, with HLA associations seemingly driven largely by CMV exposure. When HLA alleles, especially DR and DQ, strongly co-occurred, TCR associations were difficult to assign to individual alleles. According to a later analysis, TCR association rates differed among HLA loci, with DRB1 alleles showing the most associated TCRs and HLA-C alleles showing the fewest. Several of the top co-occurrence clusters appeared to be linked to parvovirus B19, influenza, CMV and Epstein-Barr virus, according to a later analysis. Because HLA typing was missing for some donors at each locus, association tests included only the typed subset. Because counts were too low, seventeen rarely observed V segments, including chromosome 9 orphons, were left out of the earlier analysis of 587 of the donors. The sequencing pipeline was judged likely to have produced a cluster of highly shared sequence variants as a technical artifact. The study listed approximately 160 TCR beta chains as associated with cytomegalovirus. A further reported finding was that TCR beta sequences accurately predicted the HLA-A and HLA-B alleles for most subjects in the first cohort. Sequencing depth was assumed to be roughly uniform across donors in the presence/absence analyses, though that assumption may not hold. Some IMGT-functional V segments, including TRBV6-2 and TRBV6-3, could not be told apart with the 87-base-pair reads, so those segments were excluded. An association between a missense DCLRE1C variant and V-gene and J-gene trimming of TCR beta chains was found in a later genetic analysis and replicated in an independent cohort. Compared with the roughly 700-donor mean, donors in an Asian-associated ancestry cluster had fewer N-insertions in productive TCRs, according to a later genetic analysis. This cohort had only TCR beta chains sequenced, and the lack of alpha or paired-chain data limited which features could be detected. The classifier was reported to diagnose cytomegalovirus status with high specificity and sensitivity in both the original and validation cohorts. CMV serostatus was the only immune exposure information available for the cohort. In a later analysis, some 17,000 TCR beta sequences were associated with specific HLA alleles at a false discovery rate of 0.05. A later analysis found that HLA-associated TCR beta chains were more clonally expanded and had lower generation probabilities than equally common non-associated chains. While some public TCRs were present in many individuals, most TCR sequences turned up only very rarely across donors. In vitro tests confirmed that three of the cytomegalovirus-associated TCR beta chains recognize cytomegalovirus antigens. Correlated functional status among segregating V segments might be attributable to linkage disequilibrium, but an unknown experimental factor could not be ruled out. In an earlier analysis of over 550 of the donors, most TCR beta V segments were observed in productive rearrangements about 87% or about 30% of the time, broadly matching IMGT annotations. The authors suggested that the approach could potentially be extended to other disease states and immunological phenotypes.

On this clone: No cognate antigen has been identified for it. Base-call qualities are not available, and no considerably larger clone is one nucleotide away.

The cohort consisted of 650 to 850 healthy bone marrow donors. Cohort members were all nominally healthy when sampled, although unrecorded immune exposures were likely present. The donor tested CMV seropositive, placing the donor among the approximately 310 seropositive members of the cohort. Every donor gave a peripheral blood sample, and the peripheral blood mononuclear cells from that sample were used for TCR beta sequencing. The Qiagen DNeasy Blood Extraction Kit was used to extract genomic DNA from the blood cell samples. Cut back by 0 bases and 2 bases, the V and J ends lie 11 bases apart. The CDR3 starts with the cysteine, ends with the phenylalanine, and has 15 residues. The read is trimmed to its CDR3 DNA, 45 bases read in frame from base 1. Based on the germline V gene, the CDR1 and CDR2 sequences are MNHEY and SVGAGI. The library was built by means of the immunoSEQ multiplex PCR assay. For the multiplex PCR, a mixture combining 60 forward primers for TCR Vbeta segments and 13 reverse primers for TCR Jbeta segments was used. The CDR3 region of rearranged TCR beta genes was amplified from genomic DNA by a multiplex PCR assay. On the Illumina HiSeq System, the amplified TCR beta libraries were sequenced as 87-base-pair reads. In the source study's methods: A later analysis tallied around 82 million unique TCR beta chains across the 640 or so repertoires, and around 9.9 million of those chains were shared by two or more donors. To remove PCR and sequencing errors, raw reads were error-corrected and collapsed into unique sequences using a nearest-neighbor algorithm that merged closely related sequences. To assign V, D and J gene segments, CDR3 sequences were aligned to IMGT reference sequences. For a sequence to be retained, at least a six-nucleotide match to both a V gene segment and a J gene segment was required. A rearrangement was called productive if the CDR3 had no stop codons and remained in frame with V and J, and every other rearrangement was called non-productive. CDR3 was defined by IMGT convention, running from the second conserved V-encoded cysteine to the conserved J-encoded phenylalanine. Sequences without an unambiguous match to a single V gene segment were excluded from the earlier analysis of about 630 of the donors. An earlier analysis of 587 of the donors called V segments functional above 56.7% productive rearrangements and segregating when the between-donor standard deviation exceeded 5%. To diagnose cytomegalovirus status from the catalog of TCR beta chain sequences, a statistical classification framework was built. In a later analysis, V and J genes were assigned by comparing TCR nucleotide sequences against IMGT/GENE-DB human TR gene sequences. In a later analysis, CDR3 sequences and most-parsimonious VDJ recombination scenarios were assigned using the TCRdist pipeline. A later analysis defined each TCR beta chain by its CDR3 amino acid sequence plus V-gene family, and excluded reads lacking a unique V-gene family. As a way to deal with suspected cross-contamination and a sequencing artifact, a later analysis dropped hundreds of nucleotide sequences that were highly shared and had low generation probability. For each public chain, a later analysis derived a clonal expansion index from normalized ranks of inferred template counts within each repertoire. In a later analysis, generation probabilities were computed with a VDJ recombination model fitted to out-of-frame rearrangements, and the resulting probabilities were checked against IGoR. A later analysis scored TCR-TCR, TCR-HLA and TCR-CMV co-occurrence with hypergeometric tests, applying a repertoire-size bias correction to TCR pairs. To estimate false discovery rates, a later analysis permuted the HLA or CMV assignments 20 times. In a later analysis, co-occurring TCRs were grouped using DBSCAN, and TCRdist sequence similarity was added for clustering within HLA-allele-positive subsets. Repertoires with fewer than 30,000 or more than 120,000 public chains were left out of co-occurrence clustering, as were about 5 repertoires with anomalous nucleotide sharing. In TCRdb, the immuneACCESS table is reduced to in-frame sequences with V and J assigned. These tables do not hold every clone; where another copy was compared, an unresolved V gene accounts for under half, and the others remain unexplained. Clonal size and the V and J genes are those of that table, whereas D and trimming came from the DNA. The sample table records over 150,000 clones; around three quarters of these occur just once. Jointly, the top ten make up more than 2% of the sample.

Sequenced material: PBMCs. In this chain, TRBV6-5 is recombined with TRBJ2-7; too little of a D gene remains to name it. This clonotype was sampled from a man in his fifties in good health and CMV-seropositive. The DNA is TGTGCCAGCAGTTACTCGTCTGGGCAACCCTACGAGCAGTACTTC. Translation gives CASSYSSGQPYEQYF.